The source of this T cell receptor (beta chain) is a study of Ad26.COV2.S vaccination and SARS-CoV-2 variants. CDR1 and CDR2 from the germline V gene are PRHDT and FYEKMQ (reference sequence). The CDR3 is 17 amino acids. V lost 5 bases to trimming and J lost 7 bases; unmatched junction nucleotides: 12. For this clone: The antigen is not known.

Overall study findings and caveats: Whether participants received vaccine or placebo, their non-spike TCR breadth was similar.

Some clones are missing from TCRdb's copy, which holds only in-frame ones; the method was immunoSEQ multiplex PCR. The table has roughly 300,000 clones, 65% to 90% seen once; the top ten hold about 10%. Treatment noted: some 19 received Ad26.COV2.S at low or high dose, single or two shots; roughly five received placebo; per-sample allocation not given. Vaccine and placebo recipients were sampled on day 63 after the first injection. Aged 18-55 years, donor was enrolled in Boston in 2020. J is TRBJ2-1 and V is TRBV13; TRBD2 matches at 12 bases. This sequence was found in a person aged 18-60 years who received the Ad26.COV2.S COVID-19 vaccine or a placebo. Sequencing was performed on peripheral blood, taken in a trial of Ad26.COV2.S vaccine versus placebo. The CDR3 is CASSPGTSGRVRNEQFF. CDR3 bases: TGTGCCAGCAGCCCCGGGACTAGCGGGCGCGTGAGGAATGAGCAGTTCTTC.